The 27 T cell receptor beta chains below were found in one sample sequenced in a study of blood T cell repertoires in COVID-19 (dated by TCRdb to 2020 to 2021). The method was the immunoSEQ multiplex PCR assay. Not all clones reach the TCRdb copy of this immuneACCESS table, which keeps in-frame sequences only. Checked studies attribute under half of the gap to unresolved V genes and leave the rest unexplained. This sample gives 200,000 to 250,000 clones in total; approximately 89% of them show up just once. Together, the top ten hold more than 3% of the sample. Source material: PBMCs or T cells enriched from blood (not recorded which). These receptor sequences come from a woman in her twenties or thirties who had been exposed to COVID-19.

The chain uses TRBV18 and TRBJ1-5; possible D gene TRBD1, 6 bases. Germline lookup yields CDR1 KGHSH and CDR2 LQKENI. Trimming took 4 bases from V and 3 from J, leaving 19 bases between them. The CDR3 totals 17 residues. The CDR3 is CASSHIREQGINQPQHF. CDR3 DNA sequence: TGTGCCAGCTCACATATCCGGGAACAGGGAATCAATCAGCCCCAGCATTTT.

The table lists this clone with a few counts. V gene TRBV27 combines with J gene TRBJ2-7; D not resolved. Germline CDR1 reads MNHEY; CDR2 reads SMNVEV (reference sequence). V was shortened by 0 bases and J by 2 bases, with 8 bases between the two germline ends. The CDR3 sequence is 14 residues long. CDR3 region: CASSLSAGTYEQYF. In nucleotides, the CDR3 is TGTGCCAGCAGTTTATCGGCAGGCACCTACGAGCAGTACTTC.

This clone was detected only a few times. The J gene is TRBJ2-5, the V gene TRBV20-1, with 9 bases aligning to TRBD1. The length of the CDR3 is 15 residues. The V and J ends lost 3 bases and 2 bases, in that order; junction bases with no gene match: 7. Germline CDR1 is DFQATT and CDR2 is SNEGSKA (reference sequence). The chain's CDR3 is CSASGYDRGQETQYF. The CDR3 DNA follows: TGCAGTGCTAGTGGCTACGACAGGGGGCAAGAGACCCAGTACTTC.

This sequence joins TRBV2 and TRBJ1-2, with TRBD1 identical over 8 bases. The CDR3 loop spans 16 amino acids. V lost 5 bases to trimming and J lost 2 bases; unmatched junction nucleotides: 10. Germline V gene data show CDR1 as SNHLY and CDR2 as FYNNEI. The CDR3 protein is CASSPRTGSKNYGYTF. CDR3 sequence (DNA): TGTGCCAGCAGTCCAAGGACAGGGTCTAAAAACTATGGCTACACCTTC.

The CDR3 here is CASKDRMGSPLHF. CDR3 sequence (DNA): TGTGCCAGCAAGGACAGGATGGGGTCACCCCTCCACTTT. This chain joins TRBV27 and TRBJ1-6; 7 bases map to TRBD1. This CDR3 has 13 residues. V shed 7 bases, J shed 10 bases, and the junction held 7 bases outside the gene matches. Looked up from germline, CDR1 is MNHEY and CDR2 is SMNVEV (reference sequence).

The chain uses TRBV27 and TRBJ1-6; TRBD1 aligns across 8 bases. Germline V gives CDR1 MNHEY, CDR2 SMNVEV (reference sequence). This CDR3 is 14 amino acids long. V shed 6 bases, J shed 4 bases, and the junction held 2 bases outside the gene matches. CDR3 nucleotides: TGTGCCAGCAGAGACAGGGGATATAATTCACCCCTCCACTTT. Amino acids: CASRDRGYNSPLHF.

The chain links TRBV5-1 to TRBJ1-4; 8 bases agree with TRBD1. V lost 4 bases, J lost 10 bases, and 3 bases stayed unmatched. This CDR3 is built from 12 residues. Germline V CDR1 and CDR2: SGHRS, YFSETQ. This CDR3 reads CASSIGQGKLFF. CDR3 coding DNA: TGCGCCAGCAGCATAGGACAGGGAAAACTGTTTTTT. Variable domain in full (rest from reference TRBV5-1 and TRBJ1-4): KAGVTQTPRYLIKTRGQQVTLSCSPISGHRSVSWYQQTPGQGLQFLFEYFSETQRNKGNFPGRFSGRQFSNSRSEMNVSTLELGDSALYLCASSIGQGKLFFGSGTQLSVL.

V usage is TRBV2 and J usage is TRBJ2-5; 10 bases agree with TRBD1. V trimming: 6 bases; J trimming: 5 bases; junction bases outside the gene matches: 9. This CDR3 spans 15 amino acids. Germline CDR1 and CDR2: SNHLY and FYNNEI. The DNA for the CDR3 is TGTGCCAGCAGCCTACGACAGGGGGCCGGTGAGACCCAGTACTTC. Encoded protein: CASSLRQGAGETQYF. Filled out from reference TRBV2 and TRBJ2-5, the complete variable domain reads EPEVTQTPSHQVTQMGQEVILRCVPISNHLYFYWYRQILGQKVEFLVSFYNNEISEKSEIFDDQFSVERPDGSNFTLKIRSTKLEDSAMYFCASSLRQGAGETQYFGPGTRLLVL.

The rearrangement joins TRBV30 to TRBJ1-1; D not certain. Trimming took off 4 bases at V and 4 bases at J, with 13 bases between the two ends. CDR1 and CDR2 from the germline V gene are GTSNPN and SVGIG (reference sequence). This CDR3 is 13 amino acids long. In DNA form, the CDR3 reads TGTGCCTGGAATGTTGGTGGGCGCACTGAAGCTTTCTTT. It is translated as CAWNVGGRTEAFF.

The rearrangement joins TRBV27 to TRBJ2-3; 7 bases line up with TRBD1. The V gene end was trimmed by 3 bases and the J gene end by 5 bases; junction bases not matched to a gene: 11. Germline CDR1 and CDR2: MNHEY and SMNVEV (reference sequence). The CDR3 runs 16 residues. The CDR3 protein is CASSLVGGARIDTQYF. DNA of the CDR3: TGTGCCAGCAGTTTGGTAGGGGGCGCGAGGATAGATACGCAGTATTTT.

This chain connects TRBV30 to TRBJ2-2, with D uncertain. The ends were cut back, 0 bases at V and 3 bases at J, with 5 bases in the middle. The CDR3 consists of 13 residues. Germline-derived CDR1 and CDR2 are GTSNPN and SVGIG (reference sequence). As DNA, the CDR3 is TGTGCCTGGAGTGTCAGCGACACCGGGGAGCTGTTTTTT. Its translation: CAWSVSDTGELFF.

The CDR3 reads CASSLVGPQETQYF. DNA of the CDR3: TGCGCCAGCAGCTTGGTGGGGCCCCAAGAGACCCAGTACTTC. The chain couples TRBV5-1 to TRBJ2-5, with D perhaps TRBD1 (5 bases). Trimming removed 0 bases from V and 1 base from J, with 7 bases in between. The CDR3 sequence is 14 residues long. The germline gives CDR1 SGHRS, CDR2 YFSETQ.

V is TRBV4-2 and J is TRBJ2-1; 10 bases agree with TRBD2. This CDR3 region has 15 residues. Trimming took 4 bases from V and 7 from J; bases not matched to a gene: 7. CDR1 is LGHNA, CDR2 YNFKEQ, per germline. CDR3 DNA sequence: TGTGCCAGCAGCCCAGCGGGAGGGCCATCAAATGAGCAGTTCTTC. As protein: CASSPAGGPSNEQFF.

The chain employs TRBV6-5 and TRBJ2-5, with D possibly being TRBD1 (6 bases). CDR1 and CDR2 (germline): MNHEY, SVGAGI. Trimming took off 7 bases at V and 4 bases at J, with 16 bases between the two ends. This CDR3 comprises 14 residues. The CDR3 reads CASKLQGLSETQYF. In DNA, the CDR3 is TGTGCCAGCAAATTGCAGGGGCTTTCAGAGACCCAGTACTTC.

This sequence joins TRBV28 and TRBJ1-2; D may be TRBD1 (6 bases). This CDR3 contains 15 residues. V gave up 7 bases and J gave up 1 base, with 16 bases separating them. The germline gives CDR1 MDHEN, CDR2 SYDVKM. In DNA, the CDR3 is TGTGCCAGCACCCTAGACAGGACAGTTAACTATGGCTACACCTTC. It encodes CASTLDRTVNYGYTF.

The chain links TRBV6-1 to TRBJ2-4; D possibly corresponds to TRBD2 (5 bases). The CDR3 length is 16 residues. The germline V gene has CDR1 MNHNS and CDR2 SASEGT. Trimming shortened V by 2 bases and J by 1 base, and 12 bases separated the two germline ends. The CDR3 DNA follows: TGTGCCAGCAGTGAAAGGGAGCAAGTGGCCAAAAACATTCAGTACTTC. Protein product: CASSEREQVAKNIQYF.

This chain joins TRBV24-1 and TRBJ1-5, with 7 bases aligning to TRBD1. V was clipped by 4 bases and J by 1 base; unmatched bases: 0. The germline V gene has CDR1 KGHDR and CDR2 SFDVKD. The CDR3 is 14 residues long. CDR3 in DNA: TGTGCCACCAGTGAACAGGGGAGCAATCAGCCCCAGCATTTT. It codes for CATSEQGSNQPQHF.

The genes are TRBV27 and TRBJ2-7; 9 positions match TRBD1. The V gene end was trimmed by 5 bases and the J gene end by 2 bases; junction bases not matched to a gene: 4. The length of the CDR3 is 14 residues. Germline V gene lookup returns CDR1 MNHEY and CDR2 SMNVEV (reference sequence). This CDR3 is CASSAGQGTYEQYF. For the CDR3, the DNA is TGTGCCAGCAGTGCGGGACAGGGAACCTACGAGCAGTACTTC.

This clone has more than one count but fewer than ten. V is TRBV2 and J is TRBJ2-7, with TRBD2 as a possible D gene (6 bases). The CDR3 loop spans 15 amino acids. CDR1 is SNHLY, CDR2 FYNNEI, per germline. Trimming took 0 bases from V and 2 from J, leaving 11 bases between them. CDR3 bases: TGTGCCAGCAGTGAAGCCCAGCGGAGGGCCTACGAGCAGTACTTC. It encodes CASSEAQRRAYEQYF.

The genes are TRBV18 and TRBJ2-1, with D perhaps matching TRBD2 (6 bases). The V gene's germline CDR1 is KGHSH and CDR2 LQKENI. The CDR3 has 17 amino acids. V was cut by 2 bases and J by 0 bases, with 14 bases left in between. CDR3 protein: CASSPGAGPSSYNEQFF. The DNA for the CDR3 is TGTGCCAGCTCACCAGGGGCGGGACCAAGCTCCTACAATGAGCAGTTCTTC.

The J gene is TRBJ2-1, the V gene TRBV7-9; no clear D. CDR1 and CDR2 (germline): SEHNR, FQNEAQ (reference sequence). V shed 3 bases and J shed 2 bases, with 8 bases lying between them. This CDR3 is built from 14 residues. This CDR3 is CASSFGGAYNEQFF. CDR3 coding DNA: TGTGCCAGCAGCTTTGGCGGAGCCTACAATGAGCAGTTCTTC.

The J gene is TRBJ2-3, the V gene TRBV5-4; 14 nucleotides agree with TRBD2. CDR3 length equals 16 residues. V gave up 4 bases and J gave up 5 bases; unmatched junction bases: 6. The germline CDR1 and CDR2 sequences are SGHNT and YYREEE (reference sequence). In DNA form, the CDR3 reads TGTGCCAGCAGCGCGCGACTAGCGGGAGGGGGAGATACGCAGTATTTT. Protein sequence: CASSARLAGGGDTQYF.

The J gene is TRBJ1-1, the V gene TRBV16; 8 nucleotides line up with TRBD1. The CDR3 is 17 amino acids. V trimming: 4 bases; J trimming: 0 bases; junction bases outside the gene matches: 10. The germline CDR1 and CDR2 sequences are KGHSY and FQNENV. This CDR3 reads CASSRAIRGLLNTEAFF. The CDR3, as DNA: TGTGCCAGCAGCCGAGCTATCAGGGGGCTATTGAACACTGAAGCTTTCTTT.

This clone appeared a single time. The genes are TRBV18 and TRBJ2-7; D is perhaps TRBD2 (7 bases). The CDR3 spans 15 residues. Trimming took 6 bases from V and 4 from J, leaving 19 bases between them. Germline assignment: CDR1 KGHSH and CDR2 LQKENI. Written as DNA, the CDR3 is TGTGCCAGCTCGCCCAGGGCGGAGGGGGGGTACGAGCAGTACTTC. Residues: CASSPRAEGGYEQYF.

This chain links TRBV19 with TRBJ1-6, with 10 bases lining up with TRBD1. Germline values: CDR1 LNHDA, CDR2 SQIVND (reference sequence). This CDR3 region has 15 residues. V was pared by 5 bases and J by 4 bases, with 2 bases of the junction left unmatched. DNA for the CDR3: TGTGCCAGTAGTGGACAGGGGGTTTATAATTCACCCCTCCACTTT. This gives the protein CASSGQGVYNSPLHF.

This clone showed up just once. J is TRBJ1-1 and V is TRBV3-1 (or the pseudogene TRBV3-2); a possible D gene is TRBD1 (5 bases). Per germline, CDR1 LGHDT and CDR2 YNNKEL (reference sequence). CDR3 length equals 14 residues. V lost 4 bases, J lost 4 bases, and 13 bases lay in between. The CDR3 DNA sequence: TGTGCCAGCAGCCCCTCACCTGGGGCCACTGAAGCTTTCTTT. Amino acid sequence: CASSPSPGATEAFF.

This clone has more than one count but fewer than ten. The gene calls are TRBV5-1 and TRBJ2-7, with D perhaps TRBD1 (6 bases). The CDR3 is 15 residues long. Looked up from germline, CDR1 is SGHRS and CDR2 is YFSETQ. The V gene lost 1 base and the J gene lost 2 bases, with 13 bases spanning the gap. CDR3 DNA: TGCGCCAGCAGCTTGAGCGGACAGATAACCTACGAGCAGTACTTC. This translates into CASSLSGQITYEQYF.